These 29 T cell receptor beta chains were all obtained from the same sample, sequenced in a study of immune heterogeneity within non-small cell lung tumors (dated by TCRdb to the late 2010s). Genomic DNA was extracted from bulk tumor tissue and used as the TCR template, and roughly 590 ng gDNA was amplified per sample. During surgery, several biopsies were collected from each primary tumor and placed as far from one another as possible within the tumor mass. The study cohort was described as untreated and was composed of newly diagnosed NSCLC cases undergoing curative surgery. For sequencing, a HiSeq X Ten was employed. The TCR beta CDR3 region was amplified with a multiplex PCR system whose first round ran for 10 cycles using 32 V-gene forward primers and 13 J-gene reverse primers. Clones were called with MiXCR by TCRdb after fastp trimmed the public reads at Q25, and only in-frame beta chains were retained. Each entry is one CDR3 protein sequence, shown with its most common DNA and genes. Within this sample are 21,000 or so distinct CDR3 sequences, with under 35% of them counted one time only. The ten largest clonotypes hold around 4% of the sample.

The sequencing sample was made of lung tumor tissue. The receptors were sampled from a man in his forties or fifties with non-small cell lung cancer.

In the case of this clonotype: One junction end disagrees with the germline gene, perhaps due to a read error. This chain joins TRBV4-2 and TRBJ2-5, with TRBD1 matching 7 bases. The germline V gene has CDR1 LGHNA and CDR2 YNFKEQ. The CDR3 is 14 amino acids. CDR3 nucleotide sequence: TGTGCCAGCAGTCAAGGGGGCGGGCAAGAGACCCAGTACTTC. Translating gives CASSQGGGQETQYF.

In this sample, this clonotype turned up many times. The gene calls are TRBV6-1 and TRBJ2-1; D tentatively fits TRBD1 or TRBD2 (5 bases each). V lost 6 bases to trimming and J lost 7 bases, with 13 bases between them. Germline CDR1 reads MNHNS; CDR2 reads SASEGT. CDR3 size: 13 residues. The CDR3 protein is CASRVPWGNEQFF. The CDR3 DNA follows: TGTGCCAGCAGGGTACCCTGGGGGAATGAGCAGTTCTTC.

Concerning this clonotype: A much larger clone lies a single base off, so this may be a read error. The CDR3 ends on some other residue instead of the conserved phenylalanine or tryptophan, so this is likely a read error. The chain is built from TRBV6-2 or TRBV6-3 and TRBJ2-5; tentative D call: TRBD2 (6 bases). V was cut by 2 bases and J by 7 bases, with 14 bases left in between. The CDR3 has 14 residues. Per germline, CDR1 MNHEY and CDR2 SVGEGT. CDR3 nucleotide sequence: TGTGCCAGCAGTTACCCGTCGGGAGAGGGGACCCAGTACTTA. The encoded protein is CASSYPSGEGTQYL.

Remarks on this clonotype: A much larger clone sits a single nucleotide away, making a read error possible. The gene calls are TRBV2 and TRBJ1-2; 9 bases line up with TRBD1. Losses at the gene ends were 6 bases for V and 1 base for J; bases not matched to a gene: 6. The V gene's germline CDR1 is SNHLY and CDR2 FYNNEI. The CDR3 spans 15 residues. The DNA of the CDR3 is TGTGCCAGCAGGCAACCGGGACAGGGTAACTATGGCTACACCTTC. It translates to CASRQPGQGNYGYTF.

By share of the sample, this clonotype is medium-sized (0.01 to 0.1%). The chain recombines TRBV12-3 or TRBV12-4 with TRBJ1-5, with D unresolved. V lost 6 bases, J lost 6 bases, and 21 bases lay in between. The CDR3 is 16 residues long. The CDR3 sequence: CASSLAGSLDVQPQHF. The CDR3 nucleotides are TGTGCCAGCAGCCTGGCCGGGTCCTTAGATGTTCAGCCCCAGCATTTT.

By sample share, this clonotype is medium-sized. The chain combines TRBV11-2 with TRBJ2-1; D is uncertain. This CDR3 is built from 11 residues. Looked up from germline, CDR1 is SGHAT and CDR2 is FQNNGV. V was clipped by 2 bases and J by 8 bases, with 4 bases between them. CDR3 residues: CASSLLYEQFF. In DNA form, the CDR3 reads TGTGCCAGCAGCTTATTATATGAGCAGTTCTTC.

This clonotype was seen ten or more times. The gene calls are TRBV27 and TRBJ2-7; TRBD2 is a possible D gene (5 bases). The CDR3 has 14 residues. Germline loops: CDR1 MNHEY, CDR2 SMNVEV (reference sequence). The V end lost 6 bases, the J end lost 6 bases, and 18 bases lay between the germline ends. For the CDR3, the DNA is TGTGCCAGCAGCCCCCTGAGACTAACACCCGAGCAGTACTTC. This encodes CASSPLRLTPEQYF.

This chain uses TRBV19 with TRBJ2-1, with a weak D call TRBD2 (5 bases). The CDR3 covers 15 residues. Trimming stripped 1 base from V and 0 bases from J, with 7 bases between. Germline V gene data show CDR1 as LNHDA and CDR2 as SQIVND (reference sequence). The CDR3 spells CASSIVATSYNEQFF. The DNA of the CDR3 is TGTGCCAGTAGTATAGTAGCGACCTCCTACAATGAGCAGTTCTTC.

V is TRBV12-3 or TRBV12-4 and J is TRBJ1-1, with 10 bases that match TRBD1. The junction had 6 bases not matched to a gene; V was cut back by 9 bases and J by 5 bases. The length of the CDR3 is 13 residues. CDR3 in amino acids: CASRQGAVTEAFF. The CDR3 coding sequence is TGTGCCAGTCGACAGGGGGCGGTGACTGAAGCTTTCTTT.

This clonotype was observed many times. V is TRBV16 and J is TRBJ1-5; D is unclear. The CDR3 runs 15 residues. V was cut by 6 bases and J by 0 bases, with 12 bases left in between. The germline CDR1 and CDR2 sequences are KGHSY and FQNENV. This chain's CDR3 is CASSRISRSNQPQHF. The CDR3 nucleotides read TGTGCCAGCAGTCGAATTAGTCGTAGCAATCAGCCCCAGCATTTT. Supplemented by reference TRBV16 and TRBJ1-5, the full variable domain reads GEEVAQTPKHLVRGEGQKAKLYCAPIKGHSYVFWYQQVLKNEFKFLISFQNENVFDETGMPKERFSAKCLPNSPCSLEIQATKLEDSAVYFCASSRISRSNQPQHFGDGTRLSIL.

As to this clonotype: A read error may explain this, as a much larger clone is one base away. The rearrangement links TRBV19 to TRBJ2-3; D may be TRBD1 (5 bases). The CDR3 contains 13 residues. CDR1 and CDR2 from the germline V gene are LNHDA and SQIVND (reference sequence). The DNA of the CDR3 is TGTGCCAGTAGTTTCAGGGTCTCCGATACGGAGTATTTT. Translated, it gives CASSFRVSDTEYF.

Concerning this clonotype itself: This may arise from a read error, as a much more abundant clone is one base away. V usage is TRBV24-1 and J usage is TRBJ2-2; maybe TRBD1 (6 bases). CDR3 length equals 15 residues. Germline V gives CDR1 KGHDR, CDR2 SFDVKD. CDR3 amino acids: CATSAPGGNTRELFF. CDR3 nucleotides: TGTGCCACCAGTGCACCTGGGGGCAACACCAGGGAGCTGTTTTTT.

In the case of this clonotype: At one end, the junction sequence differs from germline, possibly due to a read error. The chain joins TRBV6-2 or TRBV6-3 to TRBJ1-1; 7 nucleotides match TRBD1. CDR3 length: 16 amino acids. Germline CDR1 and CDR2: MNHEY and SVGEGT. CDR3 loop: CASTRRTGTRSTEALF. The CDR3 bases are TGTGCCAGCACGAGACGGACAGGAACAAGGAGCACTGAAGCTTTATTT.

Details on this clonotype: The missing conserved phenylalanine or tryptophan at the end of this CDR3 makes a read error likely. The rearrangement joins TRBV11-3 to TRBJ1-1, with D possibly being TRBD1 (5 bases). Germline V gene data show CDR1 as SGHNT and CDR2 as YENEEA. Trimming cost V 7 bases and J 4 bases, with 19 bases left between them. The CDR3 runs 15 residues. The CDR3 DNA is TGTGCCAGCAACGGGGGAATATCGATGAGCACTGAAGCTTTCTCT. Translation: CASNGGISMSTEAFS.

This clonotype was picked up many times. This chain connects TRBV10-3 to TRBJ2-2; 8 bases match TRBD2. V was clipped by 3 bases and J by 2 bases; unmatched bases: 5. Germline V CDR1 and CDR2: ENHRY, SYGVKD. The CDR3 is 16 amino acids. This CDR3 reads CAISDPGLVNTGELFF. Written as DNA, the CDR3 is TGTGCCATCAGTGACCCGGGACTAGTAAACACCGGGGAGCTGTTTTTT.

This clonotype was detected a few times. The chain couples TRBV10-3 to TRBJ1-1; D is unclear. Germline lookup yields CDR1 ENHRY and CDR2 SYGVKD. V lost 10 bases and J lost 1, with 13 bases in between. The CDR3 runs to 13 residues. The CDR3 DNA sequence: TGTGCCACAAAGGATCTGGAGAACACTGAAGCTTTCTTT. It codes for CATKDLENTEAFF.

This clonotype was counted many times. This chain joins TRBV27 and TRBJ1-3; unclear D gene. The germline gives CDR1 MNHEY, CDR2 SMNVEV (reference sequence). V was trimmed by 7 bases and J by 0 bases, leaving 13 bases between them. This CDR3 is built from 15 residues. The CDR3 sequence: CASKADRFSGNTIYF. For the CDR3, the DNA is TGTGCCAGCAAAGCAGACCGGTTCTCTGGAAACACCATATATTTT.

This clonotype showed up just once. An end of the junction differs from the germline gene, which may be a read error. V usage is TRBV3-1 and J usage is TRBJ2-7, with 10 bases lining up with TRBD1. From germline, CDR1 is LGHDT and CDR2 YNNKEL (reference sequence). The CDR3 is 14 residues long. The CDR3 nucleotides read TGTGCCAGCAGCCCGGGACAGGGGTCCTACAAGCAGTACTTC. Translation: CASSPGQGSYKQYF.

The genes are TRBV20-1 and TRBJ2-5, with 11 bases fitting TRBD2. The V gene's germline CDR1 is DFQATT and CDR2 SNEGSKA (reference sequence). This CDR3 spans 16 amino acids. V was clipped by 1 base and J by 7 bases; unmatched bases: 11. The DNA of the CDR3 is TGCAGTGCTAGAGTCCAGCTAGCGGGAGGACCGGGGACCCAGTACTTC. Its protein is CSARVQLAGGPGTQYF.

A note on this clonotype: Just one base apart from a much larger clone, this may be a read error. This chain uses TRBV7-9 with TRBJ2-3; TRBD1 might be the D (5 bases). Germline CDR1 and CDR2: SEHNR and FQNEAQ (reference sequence). The CDR3 runs to 15 residues. The V gene lost 5 bases and the J gene lost 1 base, with 13 bases spanning the gap. The CDR3 here is CASSPGDSGTDTQYF. The CDR3 coding sequence is TGTGCCAGCAGCCCAGGAGACAGTGGCACAGATACGCAGTATTTT.

Details on this clonotype: One base away lies a much larger clone, so this may be a sequencing read error. The chain recombines TRBV7-6 with TRBJ2-2; D perhaps matches TRBD2 (5 bases). The CDR3 has 16 residues. Germline V gene data show CDR1 as SGHVS and CDR2 as FNYEAQ. The CDR3 sequence: CASSLERAANTWELFF. CDR3 in DNA: TGTGCCAGCAGCTTAGAGAGGGCGGCGAACACCTGGGAGCTGTTTTTT.

This clonotype counts as medium-sized. The genes are TRBV9 and TRBJ1-5, with TRBD1 as a possible D gene (5 bases). CDR3 length: 15 amino acids. Germline V gene data show CDR1 as SGDLS and CDR2 as YYNGEE. V shed 5 bases and J shed 4 bases, with 16 bases lying between them. The chain's CDR3 is CASSLYGALNQPQHF. For the CDR3, the DNA is TGTGCCAGCAGTCTTTATGGGGCTTTGAATCAGCCCCAGCATTTT.

This clonotype was counted at least ten times. The rearrangement links TRBV12-3 or TRBV12-4 to TRBJ1-2; TRBD1 aligns across 7 bases. V lost 6 bases to trimming and J lost 4 bases; unmatched junction nucleotides: 8. This CDR3 spans 14 amino acids. CDR3 sequence reads: CASSWDRIGYGYTF. As DNA, the CDR3 is TGTGCCAGCAGCTGGGACAGAATTGGCTATGGCTACACCTTC.

The chain uses TRBV12-5 and TRBJ2-7, with D perhaps matching TRBD2 (5 bases). The CDR3 sequence is 13 residues long. Germline V lookup: CDR1 LGHNT, CDR2 FRNRAP. V dropped 5 bases and J dropped 10 bases, with 18 bases sitting between them. CDR3 in amino acids: CASGSGEQPSQYF. CDR3 nucleotide sequence: TGTGCTAGTGGTAGCGGTGAGCAGCCATCACAGTACTTC.

This clonotype has a handful of counts. The chain is built from TRBV4-1 and TRBJ2-7, with 12 bases fitting TRBD2. The CDR3 loop spans 15 amino acids. Germline V gene sequence: CDR1 MGHRA, CDR2 YSYEKL. The V gene end was trimmed by 6 bases and the J gene end by 3 bases; junction bases not matched to a gene: 6. The DNA for the CDR3 is TGCGCCAGCAGTCGACTAGCGGGAGTTGGCTACGAGCAGTACTTC. It translates to CASSRLAGVGYEQYF.

V gene TRBV10-3 combines with J gene TRBJ2-5; D may be TRBD2 (5 bases). In germline, CDR1 is ENHRY, CDR2 SYGVKD. With 4 bases removed from V and 2 bases from J, the gap between germline ends came to 14 bases. The CDR3 loop spans 15 amino acids. CDR3 DNA: TGTGCCATCAGTGCGGGGATCAGGTCTCAAGAGACCCAGTACTTC. Protein sequence: CAISAGIRSQETQYF.

This chain uses TRBV29-1 with TRBJ1-2; D not certain. The germline V and J ends were trimmed by 1 base and 4 bases, with 10 bases remaining between them. This CDR3 comprises 13 residues. Germline V gene sequence: CDR1 SQVTM, CDR2 ANQGSEA. The CDR3 loop is CSVEGVVGYGYTF. In nucleotides, the CDR3 is TGCAGCGTTGAAGGGGTGGTGGGCTATGGCTACACCTTC.

The table lists this clonotype with a count of one. One base away lies a much larger clone, so this may be a sequencing read error. The V and J genes are TRBV30 and TRBJ2-7; a possible D gene is TRBD2 (6 bases). The CDR3 covers 13 residues. In germline, CDR1 is GTSNPN, CDR2 SVGIG (reference sequence). V gave up 1 base and J gave up 5 bases, with 12 bases separating them. The DNA of the CDR3 is TGTGCCTGGAGTGCCGGGGGTCGCCACGAGCAGTACTTC. Its translation: CAWSAGGRHEQYF.

The sample holds a few counts of this clonotype. The V call is TRBV11-3, the J call TRBJ2-1; perhaps D is TRBD1 or TRBD2 (5 bases each). Trimming pared 1 base from V and 15 bases from J, leaving 13 bases between. CDR1 is SGHNT and CDR2 is YENEEA in the germline V gene. The CDR3 extends over 12 amino acids. This CDR3 reads CASSLGGRGAFF. CDR3 DNA: TGTGCCAGCAGCTTAGGTGGTAGGGGAGCGTTCTTC.